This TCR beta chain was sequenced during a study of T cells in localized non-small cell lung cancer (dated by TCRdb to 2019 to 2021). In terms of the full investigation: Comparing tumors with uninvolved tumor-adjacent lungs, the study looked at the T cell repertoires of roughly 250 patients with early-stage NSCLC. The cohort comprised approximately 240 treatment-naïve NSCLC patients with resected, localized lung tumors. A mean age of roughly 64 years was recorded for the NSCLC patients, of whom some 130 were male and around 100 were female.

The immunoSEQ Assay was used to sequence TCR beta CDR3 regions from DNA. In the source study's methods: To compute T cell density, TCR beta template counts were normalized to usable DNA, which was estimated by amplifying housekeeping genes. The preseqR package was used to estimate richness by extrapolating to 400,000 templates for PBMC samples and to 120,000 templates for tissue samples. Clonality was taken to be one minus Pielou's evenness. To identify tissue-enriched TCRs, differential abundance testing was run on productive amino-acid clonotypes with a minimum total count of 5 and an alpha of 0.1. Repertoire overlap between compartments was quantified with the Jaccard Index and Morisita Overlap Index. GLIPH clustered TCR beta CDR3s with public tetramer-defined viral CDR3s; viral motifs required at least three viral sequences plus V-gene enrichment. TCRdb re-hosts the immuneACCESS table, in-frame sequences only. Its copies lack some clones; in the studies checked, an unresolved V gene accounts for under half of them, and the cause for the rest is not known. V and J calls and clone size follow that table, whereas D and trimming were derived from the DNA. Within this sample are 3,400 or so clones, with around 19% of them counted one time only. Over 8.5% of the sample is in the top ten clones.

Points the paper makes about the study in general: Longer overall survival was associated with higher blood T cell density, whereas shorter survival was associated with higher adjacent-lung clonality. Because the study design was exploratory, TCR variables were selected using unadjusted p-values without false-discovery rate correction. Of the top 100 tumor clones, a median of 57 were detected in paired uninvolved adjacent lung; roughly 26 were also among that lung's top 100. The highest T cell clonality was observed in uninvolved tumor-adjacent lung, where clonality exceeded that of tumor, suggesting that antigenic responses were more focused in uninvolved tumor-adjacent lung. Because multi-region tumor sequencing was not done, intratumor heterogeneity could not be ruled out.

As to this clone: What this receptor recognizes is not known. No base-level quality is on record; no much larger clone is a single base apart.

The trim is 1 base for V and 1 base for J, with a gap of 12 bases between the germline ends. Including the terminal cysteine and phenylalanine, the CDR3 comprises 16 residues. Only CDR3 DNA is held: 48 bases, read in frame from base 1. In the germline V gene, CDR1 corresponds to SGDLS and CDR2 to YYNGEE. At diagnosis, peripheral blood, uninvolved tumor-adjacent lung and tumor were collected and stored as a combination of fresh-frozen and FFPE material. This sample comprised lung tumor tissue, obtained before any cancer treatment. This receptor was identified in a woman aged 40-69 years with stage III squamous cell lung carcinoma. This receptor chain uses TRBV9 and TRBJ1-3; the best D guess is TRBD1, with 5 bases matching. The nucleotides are TGTGCCAGCAGCGTAAGAGGAGGGGAATCTGGAAACACCATATATTTT. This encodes CASSVRGGESGNTIYF.